Below, 30 T cell receptor beta chains from the same sample are listed, as sequenced in a study of Ad26.COV2.S vaccination and SARS-CoV-2 variants. The treatment denotes: around 19 received Ad26.COV2.S at low or high dose, single or two shots; about 5 received placebo; per-sample allocation not given. The samples were gathered on day 63 after the first injection of vaccine or placebo. The assay was immunoSEQ multiplex PCR, and TCRdb's table has in-frame clones only and misses some. The table shows 350,000 to 500,000 clones, with over 75% occurring only once. Source: peripheral blood, taken in a trial of Ad26.COV2.S vaccine versus placebo. The receptor set was obtained from a person aged 18-65 years who received the Ad26.COV2.S COVID-19 vaccine or a placebo.

The chain has TRBV13 and TRBJ2-3, with 12 bases that match TRBD2. From germline, CDR1 is PRHDT and CDR2 FYEKMQ (reference sequence). The CDR3 is 15 amino acids. The ends lost 4 bases at V and 6 bases at J; junction bases unmatched: 5. DNA of the CDR3: TGTGCCAGCAGCTCGACTAGCGGGGGATTGGATACGCAGTATTTT. Translation gives CASSSTSGGLDTQYF.

The rearrangement links TRBV9 to TRBJ2-5; D is ambiguous. Trimming took 3 bases from V and 1 from J, leaving 10 bases between them. In germline, CDR1 is SGDLS, CDR2 YYNGEE. CDR3 length: 14 amino acids. The CDR3 region is CASSASQFQETQYF. Here the CDR3 DNA reads TGTGCCAGCAGCGCCTCACAGTTCCAAGAGACCCAGTACTTC.

The V and J genes are TRBV7-3 and TRBJ1-1; D is perhaps TRBD1 (5 bases). Germline V gene lookup returns CDR1 SGHTA and CDR2 FQGTGA. V lost 6 bases to trimming and J lost 4 bases, with 12 bases between them. This CDR3 contains 13 residues. For the CDR3, the DNA is TGTGCCAGCAGTTTGACAGCGTCCACTGAAGCTTTCTTT. This translates into CASSLTASTEAFF.

V is TRBV28 and J is TRBJ2-3, with TRBD2 as a possible D gene (6 bases). CDR1 is MDHEN and CDR2 is SYDVKM in the germline V gene. This CDR3 has 14 residues. The germline V and J ends were trimmed by 7 bases and 6 bases, with 17 bases remaining between them. DNA of the CDR3: TGTGCCAGCACCCCTGGGGGGTACCCCGATACGCAGTATTTT. As protein: CASTPGGYPDTQYF.

This clone was observed a single time. V gene TRBV24-1 combines with J gene TRBJ1-1, with TRBD1 matching over 7 bases. The CDR3 loop spans 15 amino acids. V was pared by 4 bases and J by 2 bases, with 6 bases of the junction left unmatched. The germline V gene has CDR1 KGHDR and CDR2 SFDVKD. The chain's CDR3 is CATSDSGQPNTEAFF. In DNA form, the CDR3 reads TGTGCCACCAGTGACTCGGGACAGCCTAACACTGAAGCTTTCTTT.

The CDR3, as DNA: TGTGCCAGTAGTATCGGGGTTGAGGGGAATTCACCCCTCCACTTT. Translation: CASSIGVEGNSPLHF. The V gene is TRBV19, the J gene TRBJ1-6; perhaps TRBD1 as D (5 bases). This CDR3 spans 15 amino acids. V was cut by 3 bases and J by 7 bases, with 13 bases left in between. In germline, CDR1 is LNHDA, CDR2 SQIVND (reference sequence).

A few counts support this clone. The rearrangement links TRBV11-1 to TRBJ2-7; D assignment may be TRBD1 or TRBD2 (5 bases each). Trimming pared 3 bases from V and 0 bases from J, leaving 12 bases between. This CDR3 region has 15 residues. Germline values: CDR1 SGHAT, CDR2 FQDESV (reference sequence). DNA of the CDR3: TGTGCCAGCAGCTTGGGGGTCAGGAGCTCCTACGAGCAGTACTTC. Translation: CASSLGVRSSYEQYF.

This CDR3 reads CASSFGQEPSYEQYF. Written as DNA, the CDR3 is TGTGCCAGCAGCTTCGGACAGGAACCCTCCTACGAGCAGTACTTC. The chain has TRBV11-1 and TRBJ2-7, with 7 positions matching TRBD1. Germline CDR1 reads SGHAT; CDR2 reads FQDESV (reference sequence). V dropped 3 bases and J dropped 0; count of bases not matched to a gene: 5. The CDR3 covers 15 residues.

The rearrangement links TRBV13 to TRBJ2-3, with TRBD2 identical over 8 bases. Unmatched junction bases numbered 2, after V lost 5 bases and J lost 4 bases. The CDR3 runs 13 residues. The germline gives CDR1 PRHDT, CDR2 FYEKMQ (reference sequence). The chain's CDR3 is CASSRGGADTQYF. In DNA, the CDR3 is TGTGCCAGCAGCCGGGGGGGGGCAGATACGCAGTATTTT.

This clone was counted once. The chain carries TRBV5-1 and TRBJ1-5; D gene uncertain. Trimming shortened V by 0 bases and J by 2 bases, and 12 bases separated the two germline ends. Per the germline V gene, CDR1 is SGHRS and CDR2 is YFSETQ. The CDR3 loop spans 16 amino acids. CDR3 in amino acids: CASSLDGQQGNQPQHF. CDR3 coding DNA: TGCGCCAGCAGCTTGGATGGTCAGCAGGGCAATCAGCCCCAGCATTTT.

The genes are TRBV4-3 and TRBJ1-3; a weak D match, TRBD1 (5 bases). CDR3 length: 16 amino acids. V lost 3 bases and J lost 2, with 14 bases in between. Germline V lookup: CDR1 LGHNA, CDR2 YSLEER. CDR3 region: CASSQMARGAGNTIYF. The DNA for the CDR3 is TGCGCCAGCAGCCAGATGGCTAGGGGAGCTGGAAACACCATATATTTT.

The rearrangement uses TRBV5-4 and TRBJ2-2; TRBD2 is a possible D gene (6 bases). This CDR3 region has 13 residues. V lost 3 bases to trimming and J lost 5 bases, with 8 bases between them. Germline lookup yields CDR1 SGHNT and CDR2 YYREEE (reference sequence). The CDR3 DNA follows: TGTGCCAGCAGCTGGAGGGGAACCGGGGAGCTGTTTTTT. This gives the protein CASSWRGTGELFF.

The chain uses TRBV9 and TRBJ1-1, with a possible D match to TRBD1 (6 bases). Per germline, CDR1 SGDLS and CDR2 YYNGEE. V lost 3 bases to trimming and J lost 1 base, with 10 bases between them. The CDR3 has 14 residues. DNA for the CDR3: TGTGCCAGCAGCGAACAACAGGGGAACACTGAAGCTTTCTTT. Encoded protein: CASSEQQGNTEAFF. Looking up the rest from reference TRBV9 and TRBJ1-1 gives the full variable domain: DSGVTQTPKHLITATGQRVTLRCSPRSGDLSVYWYQQSLDQGLQFLIQYYNGEERAKGNILERFSAQQFPDLHSELNLSSLELGDSALYFCASSEQQGNTEAFFGQGTRLTVV.

This clone was counted between two and nine times. The CDR3, as DNA: TGTGCCAGCAGTTCAAGGGAGGGTGAAGCTTTCTTT. Its protein product is CASSSREGEAFF. The J gene is TRBJ1-1, the V gene TRBV6-6; D gene unclear. Trimming removed 4 bases from V and 7 bases from J, with 10 bases in between. The germline gives CDR1 MNHNY, CDR2 SVGAGI (reference sequence). This CDR3 contains 12 residues.

The chain carries TRBV5-4 and TRBJ1-5; D gene ambiguous. CDR1 and CDR2 (germline): SGHNT, YYREEE (reference sequence). V lost 0 bases, J lost 6 bases, and 7 bases lay in between. CDR3 length: 13 residues. The CDR3 spells CASSLDSSQPQHF. DNA of the CDR3: TGTGCCAGCAGCTTGGACTCGAGTCAGCCCCAGCATTTT.

The V gene is TRBV9, the J gene TRBJ2-3; 8 nucleotides agree with TRBD1. J gave up 2 bases and V 4 bases, and 6 bases lay outside the gene matches. This CDR3 contains 15 residues. Germline V gene data show CDR1 as SGDLS and CDR2 as YYNGEE. CDR3 protein: CASSSLTGVTDTQYF. The CDR3 DNA reads TGTGCCAGCAGCTCCTTGACAGGGGTCACAGATACGCAGTATTTT.

V usage is TRBV5-1 and J usage is TRBJ2-5, with D perhaps TRBD1 or TRBD2 (5 bases each). The germline V gene encodes CDR1 SGHRS and CDR2 YFSETQ. Trimming removed 4 bases from V and 0 bases from J, with 16 bases in between. This CDR3 has 16 amino acids. In DNA, the CDR3 is TGCGCCAGCAGCCCGGGACCAACACCCTACCAAGAGACCCAGTACTTC. As protein: CASSPGPTPYQETQYF.

This chain links TRBV2 with TRBJ1-4; D not certain. This CDR3 is built from 13 residues. With 6 bases removed from V and 8 bases from J, the gap between germline ends came to 13 bases. Germline CDR1 reads SNHLY; CDR2 reads FYNNEI. This CDR3 reads CASRRTVREKLFF. In DNA form, the CDR3 reads TGTGCCAGCAGGAGGACGGTTAGGGAAAAACTGTTTTTT.

This clone was seen more than once but under ten times. The chain combines TRBV27 with TRBJ2-7, with a possible D match to TRBD2 (6 bases). Per the germline V gene, CDR1 is MNHEY and CDR2 is SMNVEV (reference sequence). The V end lost 5 bases, the J end lost 3 bases, and 14 bases lay between the germline ends. The CDR3 has 14 amino acids. CDR3 sequence (DNA): TGTGCCAGCAGTCCGGGGGAAGTTTACTACGAGCAGTACTTC. Residues: CASSPGEVYYEQYF.

The chain combines TRBV4-3 with TRBJ2-1; tentative D call: TRBD2 (6 bases). Germline CDR1 and CDR2: LGHNA and YSLEER. V was shortened by 2 bases and J by 5 bases, with 13 bases between the two germline ends. The CDR3 spans 15 residues. CDR3 region: CASSQIVAANNEQFF. The DNA for the CDR3 is TGCGCCAGCAGCCAAATCGTAGCGGCTAACAATGAGCAGTTCTTC.

This chain links TRBV27 with TRBJ2-1; possibly TRBD1 for D (6 bases). The V end lost 0 bases, the J end lost 10 bases, and 10 bases lay between the germline ends. In germline, CDR1 is MNHEY, CDR2 SMNVEV (reference sequence). This CDR3 has 13 amino acids. The CDR3 DNA reads TGTGCCAGCAGTTTATCGTTCACAGGGGAGCAGTTCTTC. Protein sequence: CASSLSFTGEQFF.

The chain combines TRBV10-3 with TRBJ2-7; the D call may be TRBD1 or TRBD2 (5 bases each). This CDR3 contains 15 residues. With 3 bases removed from V and 3 bases from J, the gap between germline ends came to 15 bases. Germline loops: CDR1 ENHRY, CDR2 SYGVKD. CDR3 amino acids: CAISEEGREGYEQYF. The CDR3 DNA is TGTGCCATCAGTGAAGAGGGACGTGAGGGCTACGAGCAGTACTTC.

This rearrangement joins TRBV9 to TRBJ2-3; 11 bases align to TRBD2. From germline, CDR1 is SGDLS and CDR2 YYNGEE. Germline trimming cut 4 bases from V and 0 bases from J; bases unmatched to any gene: 7. The CDR3 sequence is 17 residues long. The CDR3 reads CASSPVAGGTSTDTQYF. Here the CDR3 DNA reads TGTGCCAGCAGCCCTGTAGCGGGGGGGACTAGCACAGATACGCAGTATTTT.

The V call is TRBV20-1, the J call TRBJ2-5, with TRBD2 matching 7 bases. V lost 3 bases, J lost 4 bases, and 23 bases stayed unmatched. Germline CDR1 is DFQATT and CDR2 is SNEGSKA (reference sequence). The CDR3 length is 19 residues. For the CDR3, the DNA is TGCAGTGCTAGTGGGAGGGAGCGGGATCACCCAGTTCTAACAGAGACCCAGTACTTC. It translates to CSASGRERDHPVLTETQYF.

This clone appeared once. The chain joins TRBV18 to TRBJ2-5, with D unclear. CDR1 KGHSH and CDR2 LQKENI come from the germline V gene. This CDR3 comprises 14 residues. Trimming removed 1 base at V and 5 bases at J, with 11 bases between. CDR3 nucleotide sequence: TGTGCCAGCTCACCACACCCCATTGGGGAGACCCAGTACTTC. Amino acid sequence: CASSPHPIGETQYF.

This rearrangement joins TRBV5-1 to TRBJ1-2, with 7 positions matching TRBD1. With V trimmed by 0 bases and J by 4 bases, 6 bases remained unmatched. Germline V gene data show CDR1 as SGHRS and CDR2 as YFSETQ. This CDR3 region has 15 residues. The CDR3 nucleotides read TGCGCCAGCAGCTTGGACTCCGGGACAGTCTATGGCTACACCTTC. Translating gives CASSLDSGTVYGYTF. Complete variable domain (other parts from reference TRBV5-1 and TRBJ1-2): KAGVTQTPRYLIKTRGQQVTLSCSPISGHRSVSWYQQTPGQGLQFLFEYFSETQRNKGNFPGRFSGRQFSNSRSEMNVSTLELGDSALYLCASSLDSGTVYGYTFGSGTRLTVV.

The gene calls are TRBV11-3 and TRBJ1-4; D remains ambiguous. Per the germline V gene, CDR1 is SGHNT and CDR2 is YENEEA. The CDR3 is 18 amino acids. V lost 0 bases, J lost 7 bases, and 21 bases lay in between. The CDR3 reads CASSLDAAGIYGGEKLFF. In nucleotides, the CDR3 is TGTGCCAGCAGCTTAGACGCGGCGGGGATCTACGGTGGTGAAAAACTGTTTTTT.

This chain joins TRBV19 and TRBJ1-2; TRBD1 matches at 7 bases. The germline V gene encodes CDR1 LNHDA and CDR2 SQIVND (reference sequence). The CDR3 totals 14 residues. Trimming at V came to 6 bases and at J to 4 bases, leaving 8 bases not matched to a gene. The CDR3 reads CASSLPDRFYGYTF. As DNA, the CDR3 is TGTGCCAGTAGCCTTCCGGACAGGTTCTATGGCTACACCTTC. The full variable domain, rest sourced from reference TRBV19 and TRBJ1-2, is DGGITQSPKYLFRKEGQNVTLSCEQNLNHDAMYWYRQDPGQGLRLIYYSQIVNDFQKGDIAEGYSVSREKKESFPLTVTSAQKNPTAFYLCASSLPDRFYGYTFGSGTRLTVV.

J is TRBJ1-3 and V is TRBV4-3; perhaps TRBD1 as D (6 bases). The CDR3 length is 17 residues. Between the trimmed V and J ends, which lost 0 bases and 4 bases, there was a span of 16 bases. CDR1 and CDR2 from the germline V gene are LGHNA and YSLEER. The CDR3 DNA sequence: TGCGCCAGCAGCCAAGATGGGGGCAGGGGAGCAGGAAACACCATATATTTT. Translated: CASSQDGGRGAGNTIYF.

This clone showed up just once. V and J are TRBV6-6 and TRBJ1-3; 8 nucleotides align to TRBD1. J was trimmed by 4 bases and V by 5 bases; bases with no gene match: 4. CDR3 size: 14 residues. Germline V gene sequence: CDR1 MNHNY, CDR2 SVGAGI (reference sequence). The CDR3 DNA follows: TGTGCCAGCAGTCCCGGACAGGGAGGAAACACCATATATTTT. Translating gives CASSPGQGGNTIYF.